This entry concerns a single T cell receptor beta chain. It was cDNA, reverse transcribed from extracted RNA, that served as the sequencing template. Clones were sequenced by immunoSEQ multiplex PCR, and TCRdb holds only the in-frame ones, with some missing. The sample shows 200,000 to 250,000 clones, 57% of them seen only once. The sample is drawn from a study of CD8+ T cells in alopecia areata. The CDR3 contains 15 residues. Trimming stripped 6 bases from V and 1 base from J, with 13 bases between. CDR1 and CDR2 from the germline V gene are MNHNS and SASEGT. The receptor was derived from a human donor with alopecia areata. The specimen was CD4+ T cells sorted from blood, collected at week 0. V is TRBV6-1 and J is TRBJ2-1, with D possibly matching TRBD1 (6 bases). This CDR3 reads CASRAPRGSYNEQFF. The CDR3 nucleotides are TGTGCCAGCAGGGCACCGAGGGGGTCCTACAATGAGCAGTTCTTC.